The next 17 T cell receptor beta chains were all read from a single sample in a study of shared clonotypes between healthy human individuals. The method was immunoSEQ multiplex PCR; TCRdb's version includes in-frame clones alone and lacks a portion of them. This sample has approximately 2,000,000 clones, with 80% to 95% found just once. Sequenced material: naive CD4+ T cells from PBMCs. The sample's subset: CD45RA+ positively selected. The receptors were sampled from a man between 18 and 29 years old in good health. Some clones in this sample may be carry-over from other donors' samples.

V usage is TRBV5-5 and J usage is TRBJ2-5; D gene unclear. The V and J ends lost 4 bases and 0 bases respectively, with 7 bases between them. In germline, CDR1 is SGHKS, CDR2 YYEKEE (reference sequence). This CDR3 is 13 amino acids long. The CDR3 is CASSLTDQETQYF. CDR3 nucleotide sequence: TGTGCCAGCAGCCTCACGGACCAAGAGACCCAGTACTTC.

On this clone: The same CDR3 can be traced to other DNA sequences in this sample. The rearrangement links TRBV7-2 to TRBJ2-7; no firm D call. Trimming cost V 5 bases and J 2 bases, with 7 bases left between them. This CDR3 region has 12 residues. Germline V lookup: CDR1 SGHTA, CDR2 FQGNSA. As DNA, the CDR3 is TGTGCCAGCAGCCGGACCGCCTACGAGCAGTACTTC. Amino acid sequence: CASSRTAYEQYF.

This chain uses TRBV7-9 with TRBJ2-1; 8 positions agree with TRBD2. Per germline, CDR1 SEHNR and CDR2 FQNEAQ (reference sequence). The length of the CDR3 is 15 residues. J was trimmed by 4 bases and V by 3 bases; bases with no gene match: 5. This CDR3 is CASSFSLAGYNEQFF. DNA of the CDR3: TGTGCCAGCAGCTTTAGTCTAGCGGGTTACAATGAGCAGTTCTTC.

Points on this clone: Other DNA sequences in the sample encode the same CDR3. The rearrangement uses TRBV6-5 and TRBJ2-3; D perhaps matches TRBD2 (6 bases). Germline V gives CDR1 MNHEY, CDR2 SVGAGI. V gave up 6 bases and J gave up 1 base, with 11 bases separating them. The CDR3 is made up of 14 amino acids. The CDR3 nucleotides are TGTGCCAGCAGCCAGCGGGCGGGCACAGATACGCAGTATTTT. The encoded protein is CASSQRAGTDTQYF.

The chain couples TRBV5-8 to TRBJ2-2, with 7 bases matching TRBD1. The germline V gene has CDR1 SGHTS and CDR2 YDEGEE. V lost 2 bases and J lost 7; bases outside the gene matches: 8. The CDR3 runs to 15 residues. The CDR3 sequence is CASSLKNRGFGELFF. DNA of the CDR3: TGTGCCAGCAGCTTAAAAAACAGGGGTTTCGGGGAGCTGTTTTTT.

This chain joins TRBV21-1 and TRBJ2-2; the table names TRBD1, a call not compared with the DNA. TRBV21-1 is shown as a pseudogene. The CDR3 is 15 residues long. The CDR3 coding sequence is TGTGCCAGCAGCAAAGGGAACAGGGACACCGGGGAGCTGTTTTTT. It translates to CASSKGNRDTGELFF.

This clone came up once. The chain carries TRBV28 and TRBJ1-3; no clear D gene. Germline V gene data show CDR1 as MDHEN and CDR2 as SYDVKM. CDR3 size: 17 residues. The ends were cut back, 6 bases at V and 0 bases at J, with 18 bases in the middle. This CDR3 is CASSSTTTPSSGNTIYF. DNA for the CDR3: TGTGCCAGCAGCTCTACTACGACACCTAGCTCTGGAAACACCATATATTTT.

For this clone: Other DNA sequences within the sample encode an identical CDR3. J is TRBJ2-1 and V is TRBV28; TRBD1 agrees at 9 bases. Germline V gene sequence: CDR1 MDHEN, CDR2 SYDVKM. The CDR3 consists of 14 residues. J gave up 4 bases and V 8 bases, and 6 bases lay outside the gene matches. The CDR3 loop reads CASRGDRVYNEQFF. The CDR3 region has the DNA TGTGCCAGCCGCGGGGACAGGGTTTACAATGAGCAGTTCTTC.

The chain combines TRBV30 with TRBJ2-1; TRBD2 aligns across 12 bases. CDR1 and CDR2 (germline): GTSNPN, SVGIG (reference sequence). The junction had 14 bases not matched to a gene; V was cut back by 1 base and J by 7 bases. The CDR3 runs to 18 residues. CDR3 bases: TGTGCCTGGAGTGGGACTAGCGGGACTCTGCGGGGTACGAATGAGCAGTTCTTC. Amino acid sequence: CAWSGTSGTLRGTNEQFF.

The chain joins TRBV6-6 to TRBJ1-5; 7 nucleotides align to TRBD1. The CDR3 is 14 residues long. V dropped 6 bases and J dropped 2; count of bases not matched to a gene: 4. Germline assignment: CDR1 MNHNY and CDR2 SVGAGI (reference sequence). The CDR3 loop reads CASRSQGGNQPQHF. CDR3 DNA sequence: TGTGCCAGCAGGAGTCAGGGGGGCAATCAGCCCCAGCATTTT.

This clone was observed a single time. This sequence joins TRBV7-2 and TRBJ2-3; 11 nucleotides match TRBD2. The CDR3 runs 16 residues. Per the germline V gene, CDR1 is SGHTA and CDR2 is FQGNSA. V trimming: 3 bases; J trimming: 6 bases; junction bases outside the gene matches: 8. CDR3 sequence reads: CASSFLLAGGIDTQYF. The CDR3, as DNA: TGTGCCAGCAGCTTCCTTTTAGCGGGAGGGATTGATACGCAGTATTTT.

The chain uses TRBV4-2 and TRBJ1-5; D is uncertain. Trimming took 5 bases from V and 5 from J, leaving 10 bases between them. The CDR3 is 13 residues long. The germline V gene has CDR1 LGHNA and CDR2 YNFKEQ. This CDR3 is CASSGSFDQPQHF. In nucleotides, the CDR3 is TGTGCCAGCAGCGGGTCGTTCGATCAGCCCCAGCATTTT.

The chain recombines TRBV6-5 with TRBJ1-2; D gene unclear. Between the trimmed V and J ends, which lost 2 bases and 2 bases, there was a span of 6 bases. Germline V gene lookup returns CDR1 MNHEY and CDR2 SVGAGI. This CDR3 spans 13 amino acids. The CDR3 loop reads CASSYARNYGYTF. The CDR3 region has the DNA TGTGCCAGCAGTTACGCCCGGAACTATGGCTACACCTTC.

About this clone itself: The germline gene is not matched at one end of the junction; a read error may be the cause. The chain carries TRBV2 and TRBJ2-5; D possibly corresponds to TRBD2 (6 bases). In germline, CDR1 is SNHLY, CDR2 FYNNEI. The CDR3 totals 16 residues. The DNA for the CDR3 is TGTGCCAGCACTGAAGGGGCCCTGGGGGGCCAAGAGACCCAGTACTTC. Translated: CASTEGALGGQETQYF.

V is TRBV5-1 and J is TRBJ2-7, with D maybe TRBD2 (6 bases). The V end was cut by 9 bases, the J end by 2 bases, with 21 bases between. Germline CDR1 reads SGHRS; CDR2 reads YFSETQ. The CDR3 has 15 residues. For the CDR3, the DNA is TGCGCCACTAAGCTTGGTTTTAGCGGCCCCTACGAGCAGTACTTC. It encodes CATKLGFSGPYEQYF.

The genes are TRBV10-3 and TRBJ2-3; TRBD1 aligns across 8 bases. CDR3 size: 14 residues. V lost 8 bases to trimming and J lost 2 bases; unmatched junction nucleotides: 6. Germline assignment: CDR1 ENHRY and CDR2 SYGVKD. The CDR3 loop reads CAIRDRTNTDTQYF. CDR3 sequence (DNA): TGTGCCATCCGGGACAGGACAAACACAGATACGCAGTATTTT.

The gene calls are TRBV29-1 and TRBJ2-3; TRBD1 aligns across 9 bases. The CDR3 runs 14 residues. Germline CDR1 reads SQVTM; CDR2 reads ANQGSEA. The junction had 13 bases not matched to a gene; V was cut back by 7 bases and J by 8 bases. The CDR3 spells CSATDRGGLVTQYF. In DNA, the CDR3 is TGCAGCGCTACGGACAGGGGCGGCTTAGTTACGCAGTATTTT.